This TCR beta chain was obtained from a study of shared clonotypes between healthy human individuals. A remark on this clone: This same CDR3 is encoded by further DNA sequences in the sample.

The repertoire was sequenced with immunoSEQ multiplex PCR; TCRdb's copy has only in-frame clones and lacks some. The table lists about 2 million clones, roughly 94% of them singletons. The naive CD8 subset, CD45RO-negative cells positively selected for CCR7, excluded terminally differentiated effector memory CD45RA+ cells. Germline assignment: CDR1 MNHEY and CDR2 SVGAGI. Trimming left V 5 bases short and J 2 bases short, with 7 bases between. The CDR3 is 13 residues long. The clonotype originates from a man aged 18 to 30 in good health. The chain couples TRBV6-5 to TRBJ1-5, with D tentatively TRBD1 (6 bases). The sample consisted of naive CD8+ T cells sorted from blood. The CDR3 reads CASSPGGNQPQHF. DNA of the CDR3: TGTGCCAGCAGTCCAGGGGGCAATCAGCCCCAGCATTTT.